This T cell receptor beta chain was captured by sequencing in a study of OX40 agonist ivuxolimab in advanced cancers. Study at large: Every 2 weeks, patients got intravenous ivuxolimab at one of six dose levels (0.01-10 mg/kg). One patient with hepatocellular carcinoma and two with cutaneous melanoma, three in all, had partial responses.

Germline values: CDR1 SEHNR, CDR2 FQNEAQ (reference sequence). V shed 7 bases and J 2 bases; nucleotides not matched to a gene: 6. The CDR3 length is 14 residues. Turning to this clone: What it binds is unknown.

Profiling relied on immunoSEQ multiplex PCR, and the TCRdb table lists in-frame clones only, not all of them. Of about 100,000 clones in the sample, approximately 90% were seen once. General study findings and limits: At 0.1 to 3.0 mg/kg and by week 6, CD4+ and CD8+ T cells in the blood had expanded clonally.

Researchers took blood at baseline, on cycle 4 day 1, and on cycle 7 day 1. This TCR was sampled from an adult with an advanced solid tumor such as melanoma, head and neck, liver or kidney cancer. The gene calls are TRBV7-9 and TRBJ2-3, with 7 bases identical to TRBD1. The specimen was CD4+ or CD8+ T cells sorted from blood, collected in a trial of the OX40 agonist ivuxolimab. The CDR3 here is CASTGDSHTDTQYF. As DNA, the CDR3 is TGTGCCAGCACCGGGGACAGCCACACAGATACGCAGTATTTT. The full variable domain, in which reference TRBV7-9 and TRBJ2-3 provide the parts outside the CDR3, is DTGVSQNPRHKITKRGQNVTFRCDPISEHNRLYWYRQTLGQGPEFLTYFQNEAQLEKSRLLSDRFSAERPKGSFSTLEIQRTEQGDSAMYLCASTGDSHTDTQYFGPGTRLTVL.